These 21 T cell receptor beta chains share one sample of origin, sequenced in a study of blood T cell repertoires in COVID-19. Libraries were prepared by immunoSEQ multiplex PCR; TCRdb keeps only in-frame clonotypes and omits some of them. The data contain 130,000 to 150,000 clones, 70% to 85% of them singletons. Sample: peripheral blood. The receptors originated from a human donor in a cohort sampled during active COVID-19.

This clone was found a few times. The rearrangement links TRBV5-6 to TRBJ1-3; D remains ambiguous. Germline assignment: CDR1 SGHDT and CDR2 YYEEEE. Between the trimmed V and J ends, which lost 0 bases and 4 bases, there was a span of 11 bases. The CDR3 totals 15 residues. CDR3 region: CASSLGGGSGNTIYF. The CDR3 nucleotides are TGTGCCAGCAGCTTGGGGGGAGGCTCCGGAAACACCATATATTTT.

This chain uses TRBV7-2 with TRBJ2-7; TRBD2 aligns across 12 bases. Germline V CDR1 and CDR2: SGHTA, FQGNSA. Trimming took 5 bases from V and 3 from J; bases not matched to a gene: 5. This CDR3 has 15 residues. The CDR3 DNA reads TGTGCCAGCAGCCCTAGCGGGGGGGGACTCTACGAGCAGTACTTC. Its protein product is CASSPSGGGLYEQYF.

The V and J genes are TRBV6-4 and TRBJ1-6; D gene unclear. The CDR3 spans 13 residues. The germline gives CDR1 MRHNA, CDR2 SNTAGT. Trimming took off 8 bases at V and 3 bases at J, with 8 bases between the two ends. The CDR3: CASPRNYNSPLHF. Written as DNA, the CDR3 is TGTGCCAGCCCTAGAAACTATAATTCACCCCTCCACTTT.

This chain links TRBV29-1 with TRBJ1-1; no firm D call. The CDR3 sequence is 13 residues long. V was pared by 4 bases and J by 4 bases, with 13 bases between. Germline V CDR1 and CDR2: SQVTM, ANQGSEA. Here the CDR3 DNA reads TGCAGCGTTGTTCGGGGTAGAGGCACTGAAGCTTTCTTT. This gives the protein CSVVRGRGTEAFF.

This clone was detected only once. V usage is TRBV2 and J usage is TRBJ1-2; D ambiguous. Germline CDR1 SNHLY, CDR2 FYNNEI. This CDR3 is 13 amino acids long. Trimming cost V 1 base and J 3 bases, with 6 bases left between them. CDR3 bases: TGTGCCAGCAGTGAAGAACGGTACTATGGCTACACCTTC. It codes for CASSEERYYGYTF.

J is TRBJ1-2 and V is TRBV15; 8 positions agree with TRBD1. The CDR3 contains 13 residues. Germline assignment: CDR1 LNHNV and CDR2 YYDKDF (reference sequence). With 1 base clipped from V and 6 bases from J, the junction kept 1 base outside the gene matches. The DNA of the CDR3 is TGTGCCACCAGCAGAGCGACAGGGGATGGCTACACCTTC. The encoded protein is CATSRATGDGYTF.

The chain has TRBV4-3 and TRBJ1-4; D is unclear. This CDR3 spans 14 amino acids. From germline, CDR1 is LGHNA and CDR2 YSLEER. The V end lost 0 bases, the J end lost 5 bases, and 7 bases lay between the germline ends. The DNA for the CDR3 is TGCGCCAGCAGCCAAGATATACAGAATGAAAAACTGTTTTTT. Protein: CASSQDIQNEKLFF.

This clone was counted a few times. The rearrangement links TRBV27 to TRBJ2-7; 8 bases are a match to TRBD1. The CDR3 loop spans 13 amino acids. Germline V gene data show CDR1 as MNHEY and CDR2 as SMNVEV (reference sequence). Trimming at V came to 3 bases and at J to 6 bases, leaving 4 bases not matched to a gene. CDR3 nucleotides: TGTGCCAGCAGTTTGGGCAGGGGGCTCGAGCAGTACTTC. It encodes CASSLGRGLEQYF.

The V and J genes are TRBV7-9 and TRBJ1-4, with TRBD1 matching 7 bases. Germline values: CDR1 SEHNR, CDR2 FQNEAQ (reference sequence). The CDR3 is made up of 13 amino acids. V dropped 5 bases and J dropped 6; count of bases not matched to a gene: 3. DNA of the CDR3: TGTGCCAGCAGCCCAGGGGGATATGAAAAACTGTTTTTT. As protein: CASSPGGYEKLFF.

J is TRBJ1-1 and V is TRBV19, with 8 bases identical to TRBD1. The CDR3 length is 13 residues. Germline V CDR1 and CDR2: LNHDA, SQIVND (reference sequence). Trimming took 9 bases from V and 6 from J; bases not matched to a gene: 9. The CDR3: CASDRGIISEAFF. CDR3 in DNA: TGTGCCAGCGACAGGGGAATAATCTCTGAAGCTTTCTTT.

The V and J genes are TRBV12-3 or TRBV12-4 and TRBJ2-7; TRBD2 might be the D (6 bases). Trimming cost V 6 bases and J 2 bases, with 11 bases left between them. The CDR3 totals 13 residues. CDR3 residues: CASRGLATYEQYF. In DNA form, the CDR3 reads TGTGCCAGCAGGGGGCTAGCGACCTACGAGCAGTACTTC.

The V call is TRBV6-5, the J call TRBJ1-2; 10 bases align to TRBD1. The CDR3 spans 15 residues. Germline V CDR1 and CDR2: MNHEY, SVGAGI. V gave up 2 bases and J gave up 7 bases; unmatched junction bases: 7. The DNA for the CDR3 is TGTGCCAGCAGTTACCAAGGACAGGGGGTTGTTGGCTACACCTTC. It encodes CASSYQGQGVVGYTF.

The rearrangement joins TRBV9 to TRBJ1-3, with 8 bases fitting TRBD1. Germline V lookup: CDR1 SGDLS, CDR2 YYNGEE. V lost 3 bases and J lost 2; bases outside the gene matches: 10. CDR3 length: 17 amino acids. CDR3 region: CASSATNLQGAGNTIYF. For the CDR3, the DNA is TGTGCCAGCAGCGCCACGAACTTACAGGGGGCTGGAAACACCATATATTTT.

The CDR3 protein is CASSPSREDNQPQHF. The CDR3 coding sequence is TGTGCCAGCAGCCCGAGTAGGGAGGATAATCAGCCCCAGCATTTT. The J gene is TRBJ1-5, the V gene TRBV7-3; D unclear. V was shortened by 5 bases and J by 4 bases, with 15 bases between the two germline ends. This CDR3 spans 15 amino acids. Germline CDR1 and CDR2: SGHTA and FQGTGA.

The J gene is TRBJ2-3, the V gene TRBV29-1; TRBD2 matches at 7 bases. CDR1 and CDR2 from the germline V gene are SQVTM and ANQGSEA. V trimming: 5 bases; J trimming: 2 bases; junction bases outside the gene matches: 7. The CDR3 extends over 14 amino acids. The CDR3 here is CSVSASGITDTQYF. CDR3 coding DNA: TGCAGCGTTTCGGCTAGCGGAATCACAGATACGCAGTATTTT.

The J gene is TRBJ2-2, the V gene TRBV5-1, with a weak D call TRBD2 (5 bases). The V gene lost 5 bases and the J gene lost 4 bases, with 15 bases spanning the gap. This CDR3 spans 15 amino acids. Germline V gene lookup returns CDR1 SGHRS and CDR2 YFSETQ. CDR3: CASSSSLASTGELFF. Written as DNA, the CDR3 is TGCGCCAGCAGTTCGTCCCTAGCAAGCACCGGGGAGCTGTTTTTT.

The table lists this clone with a few counts. The chain has TRBV5-5 and TRBJ2-1; the match to TRBD2 covers 11 bases. From germline, CDR1 is SGHKS and CDR2 YYEKEE (reference sequence). Losses at the gene ends were 3 bases for V and 2 bases for J; bases not matched to a gene: 1. This CDR3 spans 15 amino acids. Here the CDR3 DNA reads TGTGCCAGCAGCTCTAGCGGGGGGCCCTACAATGAGCAGTTCTTC. This translates into CASSSSGGPYNEQFF.

In its sample, this clone was seen once. The V and J genes are TRBV3-1 (or the pseudogene TRBV3-2) and TRBJ1-2; no definite D call. Per the germline V gene, CDR1 is LGHDT and CDR2 is YNNKEL (reference sequence). CDR3 length equals 13 residues. The ends were cut back, 6 bases at V and 5 bases at J, with 13 bases in the middle. The CDR3 loop is CASRPGGEYGYTF. The CDR3 region has the DNA TGTGCCAGCAGGCCGGGAGGTGAATATGGCTACACCTTC.

This chain links TRBV10-3 with TRBJ1-3; D possibly corresponds to TRBD1 (5 bases). V lost 7 bases, J lost 4 bases, and 14 bases lay in between. The CDR3 covers 14 residues. Per the germline V gene, CDR1 is ENHRY and CDR2 is SYGVKD. The CDR3 spells CAINSDSQGNTIYF. The CDR3 DNA sequence: TGTGCCATCAATTCCGACAGCCAGGGAAACACCATATATTTT.

This clone was recorded a few times. This rearrangement joins TRBV2 to TRBJ2-7; TRBD2 is a possible D gene (5 bases). V lost 2 bases and J 6 bases, leaving 5 bases between the germline ends. Germline V CDR1 and CDR2: SNHLY, FYNNEI. This CDR3 has 11 residues. CDR3 in DNA: TGTGCCAGCAGTGAACGGGGCGAGCAGTACTTC. Its protein product is CASSERGEQYF.

This clone was seen a single time. V and J are TRBV5-5 and TRBJ2-7; D possibly corresponds to TRBD1 (5 bases). V lost 4 bases and J lost 5, with 10 bases in between. The CDR3 runs 12 residues. Germline V lookup: CDR1 SGHKS, CDR2 YYEKEE (reference sequence). The CDR3 loop reads CASSQGVHEQYF. For the CDR3, the DNA is TGTGCCAGCAGCCAAGGGGTCCACGAGCAGTACTTC.